The clone carrying this TCR beta chain occurred many times. This record comes from a study of identical twins. V lost 4 bases and J lost 5, with 12 bases in between. The CDR3 spans 14 residues. Donors were all healthy Caucasians. A single record per CDR3 protein comes from TCRdb applying MiXCR to the 5' RACE reads. Of 150,000 or so distinct CDR3 sequences detected, roughly 3.2% appear once; the ten largest clones hold 7.5% to 8.5%. Sequenced input: memory T cells sorted from blood. V and J are TRBV12-3 or TRBV12-4 and TRBJ2-1; a possible D gene is TRBD2 (5 bases). The receptor comes from a man aged 18 to 35 in good health. For the CDR3, the DNA is TGTGCCAGCAGTTCCGCTGTCGGGGACAATGAGCAGTTCTTC. Its translation: CASSSAVGDNEQFF.